This T cell receptor beta chain was identified during a study of T cells after yellow fever vaccination. Each CDR3 protein is one row after TCRdb ran MiXCR on the 5' RACE reads. This table holds around 340,000 distinct CDR3 sequences, 8.7% found once. Study-level results: Overlap between CD4 and CD8 compartments was detected for a small share of clonotypes.

The table lists this clonotype with a few counts. The antigen is not known. CDR3 length equals 14 residues. CDR1 KGHSH and CDR2 LQKENI come from the germline V gene. J gave up 0 bases and V 3 bases, and 1 base lay outside the gene matches. This clonotype originated in a man aged 18 to 29 who received the YFV17D yellow fever vaccine. The chain uses TRBV18 and TRBJ1-2, with 7 bases fitting TRBD1. Sequences were derived from PBMCs, sampled on the day of the first yellow fever vaccination. Here the CDR3 reads CASSPGQSNYGYTF. DNA of the CDR3: TGTGCCAGCTCACCGGGACAGTCTAACTATGGCTACACCTTC.